The rows below give T cell receptor beta chains drawn from one sample of a study of T cells expressing NK-cell markers. TCRdb reanalyzed the 5' RACE reads and collapses them to one entry per CDR3 protein, without DNA. Its listing shows 90,000 to 130,000 distinct CDR3 sequences. The sample comprised blood T cells: a sorted CD56 or NKG2C T cell subset, CD4+ or CD8+ T cells, or bulk PBMC T cells (not recorded which). These receptors all come from a woman aged 18-69 years in good health. The CDR3 runs from the conserved cysteine through the conserved F or W. The order of the fields is J gene, V gene, CDR3 length, CDR3 protein.

j_gene: TRBJ2-1; v_gene: TRBV9; len: 13; CDR3aa: CASSVQGDNEQFF
j_gene: TRBJ2-1; v_gene: TRBV7-2; len: 12; CDR3aa: CASSSIYDEQFF
j_gene: TRBJ2-7; v_gene: TRBV28; len: 12; CDR3aa: CASSAPAYEQYF
j_gene: TRBJ2-1; v_gene: TRBV7-9; len: 15; CDR3aa: CASSLKGQSYNEQFF
j_gene: TRBJ1-1; v_gene: TRBV20-1; len: 14; CDR3aa: CSALGTTKNTEAFF
j_gene: TRBJ1-5; v_gene: TRBV4-1; len: 16; CDR3aa: CASSPQTGDSNQPQHF
j_gene: TRBJ2-5; v_gene: TRBV28; len: 15; CDR3aa: CASSPIDGSEETQYF
j_gene: TRBJ2-7; v_gene: TRBV20-1; len: 16; CDR3aa: CSARVRRRDRPYEQYF
j_gene: TRBJ2-7; v_gene: TRBV6-5; len: 15; CDR3aa: CASSYVPSPSDEQYF
j_gene: TRBJ1-2; v_gene: TRBV5-8; len: 14; CDR3aa: CASSRTGTSEGYTF
j_gene: TRBJ2-5; v_gene: TRBV19; len: 15; CDR3aa: CASSILSTGPETQYF
j_gene: TRBJ2-1; v_gene: TRBV27; len: 13; CDR3aa: CAAAGSSYNEQFF
j_gene: TRBJ2-1; v_gene: TRBV28; len: 14; CDR3aa: CASSLRLGNNEQFF
j_gene: TRBJ2-4; v_gene: TRBV3-1; len: 13; CDR3aa: CASSQESGEIQYF
j_gene: TRBJ2-3; v_gene: TRBV11-2; len: 18; CDR3aa: CASSLTTTSGRETDTQYF
j_gene: TRBJ2-7; v_gene: TRBV20-1; len: 14; CDR3aa: CSARGGESSLEQYF
j_gene: TRBJ2-1; v_gene: TRBV5-6; len: 18; CDR3aa: CASRPDGGLAGLWNEQFF
j_gene: TRBJ2-6; v_gene: TRBV12-3/TRBV12-4; len: 14; CDR3aa: CASSRDSGANVLTF
j_gene: TRBJ1-2; v_gene: TRBV3-1; len: 13; CDR3aa: CASLPTRAYGYTF
j_gene: TRBJ2-2; v_gene: TRBV24-1; len: 14; CDR3aa: CATADRTYTGELFF
j_gene: TRBJ2-2; v_gene: TRBV5-4; len: 16; CDR3aa: CASTRQGSLDTGELFF
j_gene: TRBJ2-3; v_gene: TRBV20-1; len: 16; CDR3aa: CSASPRTGASTDTQYF
j_gene: TRBJ2-1; v_gene: TRBV6-5; len: 15; CDR3aa: CASSYSSGVKNEQFF
j_gene: TRBJ2-1; v_gene: TRBV4-2; len: 15; CDR3aa: CASSQVRVSYNEQFF
j_gene: TRBJ2-3; v_gene: TRBV20-1; len: 14; CDR3aa: CSASGQRGADTQYF
j_gene: TRBJ2-1; v_gene: TRBV7-9; len: 13; CDR3aa: CASSNRQAGEQFF
j_gene: TRBJ2-1; v_gene: TRBV6-5; len: 19; CDR3aa: CASSYSTTEPGLGYNEQFF
j_gene: TRBJ1-2; v_gene: TRBV14; len: 16; CDR3aa: CASSQVNLGAPAGYTF
j_gene: TRBJ2-7; v_gene: TRBV29-1; len: 15; CDR3aa: CSVEKPGQDSYEQYF
j_gene: TRBJ2-3; v_gene: TRBV25-1; len: 13; CDR3aa: CASRGAGTDTQYF
j_gene: TRBJ1-6; v_gene: TRBV7-8; len: 14; CDR3aa: CASRSGPRGSPLHF
j_gene: TRBJ2-1; v_gene: TRBV20-1; len: 16; CDR3aa: CSARISWGSGSNEQFF
j_gene: TRBJ2-2; v_gene: TRBV27; len: 15; CDR3aa: CASSSVSPGSGELFF
j_gene: TRBJ2-5; v_gene: TRBV4-2; len: 15; CDR3aa: CASSQDRGLGETQYF
j_gene: TRBJ1-5; v_gene: TRBV6-4; len: 13; CDR3aa: CASSGLGFQPQHF
j_gene: TRBJ2-1; v_gene: TRBV19; len: 16; CDR3aa: CASSIIAGGPNNEQFF
j_gene: TRBJ2-3; v_gene: TRBV4-3; len: 15; CDR3aa: CASSQDDSIRDTQYF
j_gene: TRBJ2-7; v_gene: TRBV6-1; len: 13; CDR3aa: CASRIQRGNEQYF
j_gene: TRBJ2-2; v_gene: TRBV5-4; len: 15; CDR3aa: CASAKTGGYPGELFF
j_gene: TRBJ2-3; v_gene: TRBV6-1; len: 16; CDR3aa: CAWPQASTPTTDTQYF
j_gene: TRBJ2-3; v_gene: TRBV24-1; len: 16; CDR3aa: CATSADLGMGTDTQYF
j_gene: TRBJ2-7; v_gene: TRBV19; len: 14; CDR3aa: CASSMGTPSYEQYF
j_gene: TRBJ1-1; v_gene: TRBV5-8; len: 12; CDR3aa: CASSFEGTEAFF
j_gene: TRBJ2-5; v_gene: TRBV5-6; len: 13; CDR3aa: CASSFNSQETQYF
j_gene: TRBJ1-5; v_gene: TRBV27; len: 12; CDR3aa: CASSARGQPQHF
j_gene: TRBJ2-1; v_gene: TRBV20-1; len: 12; CDR3aa: CSANGGTGEQFF
j_gene: TRBJ1-5; v_gene: TRBV11-2; len: 15; CDR3aa: CASSLGGSTDQPQHF
j_gene: TRBJ2-1; v_gene: TRBV9; len: 15; CDR3aa: CASSVGLGGGNEQFF
j_gene: TRBJ1-1; v_gene: TRBV7-3; len: 15; CDR3aa: CASSTGQGGNTEAFF
j_gene: TRBJ2-5; v_gene: TRBV7-8; len: 16; CDR3aa: CASSYWTSGNEETQYF
j_gene: TRBJ2-1; v_gene: TRBV7-9; len: 16; CDR3aa: CASSPSGGGSYNEQFF
j_gene: TRBJ1-1; v_gene: TRBV20-1; len: 14; CDR3aa: CSAPPALMNTEAFF
j_gene: TRBJ2-7; v_gene: TRBV5-1; len: 16; CDR3aa: CASSVLAGVGSYEQYF
j_gene: TRBJ2-5; v_gene: TRBV5-1; len: 14; CDR3aa: CASSPRDGIETQYF
j_gene: TRBJ1-4; v_gene: TRBV6-1; len: 15; CDR3aa: CASRKSGSPGEKLFF